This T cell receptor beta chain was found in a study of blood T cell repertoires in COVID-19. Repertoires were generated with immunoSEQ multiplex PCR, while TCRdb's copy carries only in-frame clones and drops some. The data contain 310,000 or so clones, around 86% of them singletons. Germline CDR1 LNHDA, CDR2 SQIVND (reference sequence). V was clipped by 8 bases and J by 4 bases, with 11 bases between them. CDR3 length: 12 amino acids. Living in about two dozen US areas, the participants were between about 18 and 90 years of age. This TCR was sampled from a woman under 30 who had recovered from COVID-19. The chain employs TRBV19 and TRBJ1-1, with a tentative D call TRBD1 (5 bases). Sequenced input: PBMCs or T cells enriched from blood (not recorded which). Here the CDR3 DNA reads TGTGCCAGTTTGACCGGGGGCACTGAAGCTTTCTTT. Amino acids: CASLTGGTEAFF.